These T cell receptor beta chains were read from a single sample in a study of post-analysis software for immune sequencing data. MiXCR was run by TCRdb on the PCR reads, yielding one entry per CDR3 protein. This sample has a few hundred thousand distinct CDR3 sequences, with less than 35% found just once. The sequencing sample was made of blood. Receptors originate from a girl aged 10-17 years with multiple sclerosis. CDR3s include the opening cysteine and the closing phenylalanine or tryptophan. A D gene is named only where the DNA matches it firmly.

d_call v_call cdr3_aa
TRBD1 TRBV7-2 CASSLGDRGPDTQYF
TRBD1 TRBV20-1 CSARAGTGSNNEQFF
NA TRBV4-2 CASSHVGRGGRTEAFF
TRBD2 TRBV12-3/TRBV12-4 CASSRGLAYEQFF
NA TRBV3-1 CASSQALGEKLFF
NA TRBV5-1 CASSLIGTSSYEQYF
NA TRBV6-5 CASSYGGFGGASSSYEQYF
NA TRBV3-1 CASSQIGGRSGYTF
NA TRBV7-2 CASSSIPSNEQFF
TRBD1 TRBV5-1 CAGSLAPGQGAEAFF
TRBD2 TRBV3-1 CASSPVAGGPLTQYF